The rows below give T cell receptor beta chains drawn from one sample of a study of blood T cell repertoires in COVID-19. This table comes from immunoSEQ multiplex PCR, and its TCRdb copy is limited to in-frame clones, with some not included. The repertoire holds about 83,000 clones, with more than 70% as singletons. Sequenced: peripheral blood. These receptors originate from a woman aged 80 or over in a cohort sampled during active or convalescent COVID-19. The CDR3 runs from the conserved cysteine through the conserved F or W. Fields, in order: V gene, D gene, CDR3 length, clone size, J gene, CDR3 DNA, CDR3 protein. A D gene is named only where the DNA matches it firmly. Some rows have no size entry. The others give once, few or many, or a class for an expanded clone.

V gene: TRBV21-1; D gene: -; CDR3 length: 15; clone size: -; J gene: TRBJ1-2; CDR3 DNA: TGTGCCAGCAGCAAAGATAGACAGCCCAAGAGTGGCTACACCTTC; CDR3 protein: CASSKDRQPKSGYTF
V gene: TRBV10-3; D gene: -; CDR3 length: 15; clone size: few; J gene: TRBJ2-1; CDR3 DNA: TGTGCCATCAGTGAGTCGAGGGACTCTCACAATGAGCAGTTCTTC; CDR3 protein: CAISESRDSHNEQFF
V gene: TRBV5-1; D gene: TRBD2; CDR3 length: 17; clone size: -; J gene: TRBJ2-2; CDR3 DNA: TGCGCCAGTTCCCCGGAACTAGCGGGAGGACACACCGGGGAGCTGTTTTTT; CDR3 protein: CASSPELAGGHTGELFF
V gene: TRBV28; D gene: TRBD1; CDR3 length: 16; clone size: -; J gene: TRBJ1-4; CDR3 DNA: TGTGCCAGCAGTCTAGTCAGGGGGCGAGCTAATGAAAAACTGTTTTTT; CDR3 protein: CASSLVRGRANEKLFF
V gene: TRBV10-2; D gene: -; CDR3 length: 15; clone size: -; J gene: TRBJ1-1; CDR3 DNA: TGCGCCAGCAGTGACGCCAGGGTCGGGAACACTGAAGCTTTCTTT; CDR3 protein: CASSDARVGNTEAFF
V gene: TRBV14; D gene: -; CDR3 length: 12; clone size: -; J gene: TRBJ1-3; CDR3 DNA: TGTGCCAGCAGCCCATCTGGAAACACCATATATTTT; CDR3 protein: CASSPSGNTIYF
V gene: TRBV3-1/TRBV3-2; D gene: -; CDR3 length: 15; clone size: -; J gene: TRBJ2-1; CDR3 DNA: TGTGCCAGCAGCCCACAGAGCGGATCCTACAATGAGCAGTTCTTC; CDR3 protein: CASSPQSGSYNEQFF
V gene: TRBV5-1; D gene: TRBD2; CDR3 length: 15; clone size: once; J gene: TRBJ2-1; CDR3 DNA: TGCGCCAGCGCTTCAGGACTAGCCTCCTACAATGAGCAGTTCTTC; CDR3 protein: CASASGLASYNEQFF
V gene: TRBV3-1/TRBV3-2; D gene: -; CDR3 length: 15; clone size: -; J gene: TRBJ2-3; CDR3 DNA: TGTGCCAGCAACCAGGGGGGAGGGCCCTCAGATACGCAGTATTTT; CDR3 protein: CASNQGGGPSDTQYF
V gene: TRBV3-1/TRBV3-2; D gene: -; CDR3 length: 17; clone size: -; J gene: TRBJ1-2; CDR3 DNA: TGTGCCAGCAGCCAAGAAACGCGGCGGGGGGCTGGTTATGGCTACACCTTC; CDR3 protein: CASSQETRRGAGYGYTF
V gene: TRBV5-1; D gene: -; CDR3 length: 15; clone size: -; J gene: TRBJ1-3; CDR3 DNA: TGCGCCAGCAGCTTGGAGGGACACTCTGGAAACACCATATATTTT; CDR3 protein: CASSLEGHSGNTIYF
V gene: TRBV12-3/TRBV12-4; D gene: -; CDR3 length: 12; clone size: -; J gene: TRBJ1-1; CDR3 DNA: TGTGCCAGCACCGTTGCGGATTCGGGAGCTTTCTTT; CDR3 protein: CASTVADSGAFF
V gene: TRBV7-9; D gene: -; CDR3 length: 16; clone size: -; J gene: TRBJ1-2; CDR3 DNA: TGTGCCAGCAGCTTAGTCGGCCAGGGGATGCGCTATGGCTACACCTTC; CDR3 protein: CASSLVGQGMRYGYTF
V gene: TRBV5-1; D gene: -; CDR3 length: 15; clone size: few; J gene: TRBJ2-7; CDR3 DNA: TGCGCCAGCAGCAACGCGGGGACAGCCTCCTACGAGCAGTACTTC; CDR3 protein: CASSNAGTASYEQYF
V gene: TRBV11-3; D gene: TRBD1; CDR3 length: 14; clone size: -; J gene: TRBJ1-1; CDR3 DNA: TGTGCCAGCAGCCCCCCCCCGGGGACAGCTGAAGCTTTCTTT; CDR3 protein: CASSPPPGTAEAFF
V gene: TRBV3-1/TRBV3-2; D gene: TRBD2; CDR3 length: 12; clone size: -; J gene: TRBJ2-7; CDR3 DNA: TGTGCCAGCAGCCACGGGGGGAAAGAGCAGTACTTC; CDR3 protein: CASSHGGKEQYF
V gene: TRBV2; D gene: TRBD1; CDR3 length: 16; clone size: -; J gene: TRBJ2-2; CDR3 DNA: TGTGCCAGCAGGGCCCCGGGACAGGCGAACACCGGGGAGCTGTTTTTT; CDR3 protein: CASRAPGQANTGELFF
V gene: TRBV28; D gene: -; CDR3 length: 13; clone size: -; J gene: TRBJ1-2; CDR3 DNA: TGTGCCAGCAGGGAGGGACGGCATGACGGCTACACCTTC; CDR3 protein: CASREGRHDGYTF
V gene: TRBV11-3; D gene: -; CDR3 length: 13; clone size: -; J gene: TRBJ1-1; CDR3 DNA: TGTGCCAGCAGCTTAGAGGCAGACACTGAAGCTTTCTTT; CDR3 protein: CASSLEADTEAFF
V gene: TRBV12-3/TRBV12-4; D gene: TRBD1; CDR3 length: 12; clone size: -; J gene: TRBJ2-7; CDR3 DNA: TGTGCCAGCAGTTTAGGAAGGACAGGACTTTACTTC; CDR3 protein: CASSLGRTGLYF
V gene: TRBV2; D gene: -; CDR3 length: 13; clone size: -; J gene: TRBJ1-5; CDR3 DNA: TGTGCCAGCAGTGGGCGGCCAAATCAGCCCCAGCATTTT; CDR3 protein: CASSGRPNQPQHF
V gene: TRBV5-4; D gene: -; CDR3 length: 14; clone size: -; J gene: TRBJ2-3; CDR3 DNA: TGTGCCAGCAGCCAGCCATCCAGGGTAGATACGCAGTATTTT; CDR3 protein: CASSQPSRVDTQYF
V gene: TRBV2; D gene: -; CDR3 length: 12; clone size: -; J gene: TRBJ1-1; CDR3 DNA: TGTGCCAGCAGTGGTCGGAACACTGAAGCTTTCTTT; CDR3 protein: CASSGRNTEAFF
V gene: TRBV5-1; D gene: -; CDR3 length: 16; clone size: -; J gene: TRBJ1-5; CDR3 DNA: TGCGCCAGCAGCCCCGGGGGGGGTACAAGCAATCAGCCCCAGCATTTT; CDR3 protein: CASSPGGGTSNQPQHF
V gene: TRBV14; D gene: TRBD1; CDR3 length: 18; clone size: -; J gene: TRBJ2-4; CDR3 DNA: TGTGCCAGCAGCCAAGATCTTGGACAGGGGGCTGCCAAAAACATTCAGTACTTC; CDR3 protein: CASSQDLGQGAAKNIQYF
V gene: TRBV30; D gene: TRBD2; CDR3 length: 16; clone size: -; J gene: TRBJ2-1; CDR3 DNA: TGTGCCTGGAGAGTGGGGGGGCTAGCGGGCTACAATGAGCAGTTCTTC; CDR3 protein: CAWRVGGLAGYNEQFF
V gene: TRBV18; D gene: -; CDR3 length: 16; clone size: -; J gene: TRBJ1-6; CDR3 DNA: TGTGCCAGCTCACCGCGCAGGGCTGACTATAATTCACCCCTCCACTTT; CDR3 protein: CASSPRRADYNSPLHF
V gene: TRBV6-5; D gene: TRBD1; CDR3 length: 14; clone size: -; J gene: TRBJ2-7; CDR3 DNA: TGTGCCAGCAGTTACGGCAGGGGGCGCTACGAGCAGTACTTC; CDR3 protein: CASSYGRGRYEQYF
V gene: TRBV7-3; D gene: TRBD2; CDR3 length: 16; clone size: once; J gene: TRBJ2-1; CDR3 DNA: TGTGCCAGCAGCCCCAGCGGGATCGTTCCAGGGAATGAGCAGTTCTTC; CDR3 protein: CASSPSGIVPGNEQFF
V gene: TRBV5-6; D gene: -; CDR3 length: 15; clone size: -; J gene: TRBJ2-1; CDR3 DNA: TGTGCCAGCAGCTTGGACAGGCACTCCTACAATGAGCAGTTCTTC; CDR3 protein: CASSLDRHSYNEQFF
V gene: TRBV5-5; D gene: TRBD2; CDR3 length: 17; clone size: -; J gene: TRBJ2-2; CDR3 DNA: TGTGCCAGCAGCCCCTGGACTAGCGGGAGTGTAACCGGGGAGCTGTTTTTT; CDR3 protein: CASSPWTSGSVTGELFF
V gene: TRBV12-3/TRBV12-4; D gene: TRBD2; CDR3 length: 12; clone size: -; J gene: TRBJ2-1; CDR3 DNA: TGTGCCAGCGGGACTAGCGGCAATGAGCAGTTCTTC; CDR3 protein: CASGTSGNEQFF
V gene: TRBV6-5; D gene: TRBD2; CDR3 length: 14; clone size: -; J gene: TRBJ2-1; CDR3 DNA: TGTGCCAGCAGCCTAGCGGGAGGGCCCGCTGAGCAGTTCTTC; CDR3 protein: CASSLAGGPAEQFF
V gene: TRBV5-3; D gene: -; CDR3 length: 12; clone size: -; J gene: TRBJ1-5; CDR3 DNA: TGTGCCAGAAGCCCCCAGTGTCAGCCCCAGCATTTT; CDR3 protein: CARSPQCQPQHF
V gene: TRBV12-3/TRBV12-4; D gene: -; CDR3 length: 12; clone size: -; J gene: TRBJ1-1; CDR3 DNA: TGTGCCAGCAGAGTCCGAGACACTGAAGCTTTCTTT; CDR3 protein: CASRVRDTEAFF
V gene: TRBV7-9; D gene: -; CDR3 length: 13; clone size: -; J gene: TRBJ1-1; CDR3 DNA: TGTGCCAGCAGCCTCAGGACAGAGACTGAAGCTTTCTTT; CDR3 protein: CASSLRTETEAFF
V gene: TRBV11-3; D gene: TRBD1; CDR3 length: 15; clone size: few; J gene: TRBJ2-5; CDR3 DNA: TGTGCCAGCAGCACACGGACAGGGACGCAAGAGACCCAGTACTTC; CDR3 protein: CASSTRTGTQETQYF
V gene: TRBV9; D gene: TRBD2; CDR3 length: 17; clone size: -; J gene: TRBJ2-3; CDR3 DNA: TGTGCCAGCAGCGTAGTGGAGTTTCCAGCGGGAGCTCCCCCGCAGTATTTT; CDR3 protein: CASSVVEFPAGAPPQYF
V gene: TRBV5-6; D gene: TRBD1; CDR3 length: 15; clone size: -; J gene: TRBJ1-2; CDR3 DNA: TGTGCCAGCAGCTTGACGGACAGGGCCAACTATGGCTACACCTTC; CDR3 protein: CASSLTDRANYGYTF
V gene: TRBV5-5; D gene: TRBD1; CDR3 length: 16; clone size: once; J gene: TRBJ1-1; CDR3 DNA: TGTGCCAGCAGCAAAGGACAGGGGAGTTGGGACACTGAAGCTTTCTTT; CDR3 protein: CASSKGQGSWDTEAFF
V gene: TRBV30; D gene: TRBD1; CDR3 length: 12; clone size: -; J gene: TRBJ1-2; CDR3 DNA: TGTGCCTGGGGACAGGGGAACTATGGCTACACCTTC; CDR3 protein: CAWGQGNYGYTF
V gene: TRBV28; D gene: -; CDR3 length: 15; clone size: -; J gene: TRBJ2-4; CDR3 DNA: TGTGCCAGCAGTTTTCAAAGAGTAGCCAAAAACATTCAGTACTTC; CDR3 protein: CASSFQRVAKNIQYF
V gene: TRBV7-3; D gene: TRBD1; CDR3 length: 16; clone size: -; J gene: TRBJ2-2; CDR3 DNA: TGTGCCAGCAGCTTAATACAGGGGTTGAACACCGGGGAGCTGTTTTTT; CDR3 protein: CASSLIQGLNTGELFF
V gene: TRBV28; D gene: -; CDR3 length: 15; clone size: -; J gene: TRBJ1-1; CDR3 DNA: TGTGCCAGCAGTATTGAGACAGGTTGGAACACTGAAGCTTTCTTT; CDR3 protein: CASSIETGWNTEAFF
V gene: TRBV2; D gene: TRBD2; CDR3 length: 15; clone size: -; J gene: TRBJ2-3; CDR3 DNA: TGTGCCAGCAGTGGACTAGCGGCTCGCACAGATACGCAGTATTTT; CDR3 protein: CASSGLAARTDTQYF
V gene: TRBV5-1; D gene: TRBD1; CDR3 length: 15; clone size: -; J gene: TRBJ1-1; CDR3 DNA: TGCGCCAGCAGCTTGAACAGGGGGCAAGGTACTGAAGCTTTCTTT; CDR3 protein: CASSLNRGQGTEAFF
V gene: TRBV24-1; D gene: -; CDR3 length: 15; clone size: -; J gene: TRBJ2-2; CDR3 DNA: TGTGCCACCAGTCTGGCGGGGACGAGGACCGGGGAGCTGTTTTTT; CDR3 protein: CATSLAGTRTGELFF
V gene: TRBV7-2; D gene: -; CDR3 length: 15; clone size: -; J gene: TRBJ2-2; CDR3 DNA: TGTGCCAGCAGCTTAAGGGGGGGAGTCCCCGGGGAGCTGTTTTTT; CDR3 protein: CASSLRGGVPGELFF